One sample yielded the 30 T cell receptor beta chains listed below, sequenced in a study of blood T cell repertoires in COVID-19. Profiled with immunoSEQ multiplex PCR; TCRdb holds only in-frame clones, not every one. The table lists about 170,000 clones, around four fifths of them singletons, with approximately 8.2% in the top ten. Sequenced sample: peripheral blood. These receptors all stem from a woman older than 75 with COVID-19, enrolled during active disease.

The rearrangement uses TRBV5-1 and TRBJ2-3; the match to TRBD2 covers 7 bases. V shed 2 bases, J shed 1 base, and the junction held 7 bases outside the gene matches. The CDR3 totals 16 residues. Per the germline V gene, CDR1 is SGHRS and CDR2 is YFSETQ. CDR3 nucleotides: TGCGCCAGCAGCTTCGGTCTAGCGGACCGCACAGATACGCAGTATTTT. Translation: CASSFGLADRTDTQYF. The variable domain in full, completed from reference TRBV5-1 and TRBJ2-3, reads KAGVTQTPRYLIKTRGQQVTLSCSPISGHRSVSWYQQTPGQGLQFLFEYFSETQRNKGNFPGRFSGRQFSNSRSEMNVSTLELGDSALYLCASSFGLADRTDTQYFGPGTRLTVL.

This chain links TRBV11-3 with TRBJ2-1; tentatively, D is TRBD1 (7 bases). The CDR3 is 16 residues long. Germline V gene data show CDR1 as SGHNT and CDR2 as YENEEA. V lost 4 bases and J 0 bases, leaving 13 bases between the germline ends. The CDR3 nucleotides are TGTGCCAGCAGCTCCCGACAGGGAGGCTCCTACAATGAGCAGTTCTTC. It is translated as CASSSRQGGSYNEQFF.

This rearrangement joins TRBV6-5 to TRBJ2-7, with D maybe TRBD1 (6 bases). This CDR3 is built from 14 residues. Per the germline V gene, CDR1 is MNHEY and CDR2 is SVGAGI. Trimming shortened V by 6 bases and J by 1 base, and 13 bases separated the two germline ends. The CDR3 sequence: CASREGQGSYEQYF. DNA of the CDR3: TGTGCCAGCAGAGAGGGGCAGGGGTCCTACGAGCAGTACTTC.

The V call is TRBV6-5, the J call TRBJ2-2; possible D gene TRBD2, 6 bases. This CDR3 region has 14 residues. Per the germline V gene, CDR1 is MNHEY and CDR2 is SVGAGI. V lost 6 bases, J lost 2 bases, and 10 bases lay in between. The DNA for the CDR3 is TGTGCCAGCAGGCACGGGGGAAACACCGGGGAGCTGTTTTTT. It is translated as CASRHGGNTGELFF.

This chain joins TRBV27 and TRBJ2-7; 8 nucleotides align to TRBD2. Germline-derived CDR1 and CDR2 are MNHEY and SMNVEV (reference sequence). V lost 3 bases and J lost 0; bases outside the gene matches: 4. The CDR3 contains 15 residues. DNA of the CDR3: TGTGCCAGCAGTTTTATAGCGGGGAGCTCCTACGAGCAGTACTTC. The encoded protein is CASSFIAGSSYEQYF.

V gene TRBV2 combines with J gene TRBJ2-3; D is possibly TRBD2 (6 bases). Germline CDR1 SNHLY, CDR2 FYNNEI. Deletions cut 2 bases from V and 3 bases from J, with 9 bases between. The CDR3 covers 14 residues. CDR3 nucleotide sequence: TGTGCCAGCAGTGAACTGGGGGGAACAGATACGCAGTATTTT. It specifies CASSELGGTDTQYF. Full variable domain (missing parts from reference TRBV2 and TRBJ2-3): EPEVTQTPSHQVTQMGQEVILRCVPISNHLYFYWYRQILGQKVEFLVSFYNNEISEKSEIFDDQFSVERPDGSNFTLKIRSTKLEDSAMYFCASSELGGTDTQYFGPGTRLTVL.

This sequence joins TRBV5-1 and TRBJ2-7, with a tentative D call TRBD2 (5 bases). Germline loops: CDR1 SGHRS, CDR2 YFSETQ. The CDR3 loop spans 13 amino acids. V was cut by 5 bases and J by 3 bases, with 12 bases left in between. The CDR3 DNA reads as TGCGCCAGCAGTAGGACTGGAGTCTACGAGCAGTACTTC. As protein: CASSRTGVYEQYF.

This chain links TRBV5-5 with TRBJ2-2; D is perhaps TRBD1 (5 bases). Trimming took off 3 bases at V and 1 base at J, with 13 bases between the two ends. The CDR3 totals 16 residues. Germline values: CDR1 SGHKS, CDR2 YYEKEE (reference sequence). The CDR3 nucleotides are TGTGCCAGCAGCTCCGAACCAGGGCTGAACACCGGGGAGCTGTTTTTT. Amino acid sequence: CASSSEPGLNTGELFF.

This chain links TRBV5-4 with TRBJ2-7; weak D call: TRBD1 (6 bases). V was trimmed by 4 bases and J by 5 bases, leaving 16 bases between them. CDR1 is SGHNT, CDR2 YYREEE, per germline (reference sequence). The CDR3 totals 14 residues. The chain's CDR3 is CASSSGRGLNEQYF. Written as DNA, the CDR3 is TGTGCCAGCAGCAGCGGCAGGGGATTAAACGAGCAGTACTTC.

The V and J genes are TRBV5-6 and TRBJ2-7, with D possibly TRBD1 on 6 matching bases. The V gene lost 2 bases and the J gene lost 6 bases, with 18 bases spanning the gap. Germline V CDR1 and CDR2: SGHDT, YYEEEE. The CDR3 runs 15 residues. The CDR3, as DNA: TGTGCCAGCAGCTTAAACAGGGATAAGTTGGTCGAGCAGTACTTC. Protein product: CASSLNRDKLVEQYF.

The rearrangement uses TRBV11-2 and TRBJ2-1; 7 bases are shared with TRBD1. Germline CDR1 SGHAT, CDR2 FQNNGV. The CDR3 is 14 residues long. J lost 2 bases, V lost 2 bases, and 0 bases had no gene match. The CDR3 nucleotides are TGTGCCAGCAGCTTAACAGGGGCCTACAATGAGCAGTTCTTC. Its translation: CASSLTGAYNEQFF.

The chain is built from TRBV3-1 (or the pseudogene TRBV3-2) and TRBJ2-6; no definite D call. Deletions cut 4 bases from V and 4 bases from J, with 8 bases between. The CDR3 has 14 residues. Germline V gene data show CDR1 as LGHDT and CDR2 as YNNKEL (reference sequence). The CDR3 region is CASSLSAGANVLTF. For the CDR3, the DNA is TGTGCCAGCAGCCTGAGCGCCGGGGCCAACGTCCTGACTTTC.

This clone has more than one count but fewer than ten. The V call is TRBV7-9, the J call TRBJ2-5, with D maybe TRBD2 (6 bases). The V end was cut by 5 bases, the J end by 3 bases, with 19 bases between. This CDR3 spans 16 amino acids. The germline V gene encodes CDR1 SEHNR and CDR2 FQNEAQ (reference sequence). DNA of the CDR3: TGTGCCAGCAGCCCCAACGGACTATCGAGAGAAGAGACCCAGTACTTC. Protein: CASSPNGLSREETQYF.

CDR3 in amino acids: CARECSALHFYSYNEQFF. DNA for the CDR3: TGTGCCAGAGAATGTAGCGCCCTCCACTTTTACTCCTACAATGAGCAGTTCTTC. The V gene is TRBV5-3, the J gene TRBJ2-1, with D tentatively TRBD2 (5 bases). TRBV5-3 is sorted into the ORF group, with uncertain function. V was trimmed by 7 bases and J by 0 bases, leaving 23 bases between them. The CDR3 spans 18 residues.

Written as DNA, the CDR3 is TGTGCCAGCACCCTCCGCGGCGGGACTTCTGGAAACACCATATATTTT. Translation: CASTLRGGTSGNTIYF. This chain connects TRBV6-6 to TRBJ1-3; a weak D match, TRBD1 (5 bases). The V and J ends lost 7 bases and 1 base respectively, with 17 bases between them. Germline CDR1 MNHNY, CDR2 SVGAGI (reference sequence). The CDR3 extends over 16 amino acids.

This chain's CDR3 is CASSFDSANTEAFF. CDR3 nucleotides: TGTGCCAGCAGCTTCGACAGCGCGAACACTGAAGCTTTCTTT. This chain connects TRBV11-2 to TRBJ1-1, with D perhaps TRBD1 (5 bases). This CDR3 is 14 amino acids long. Germline CDR1 and CDR2: SGHAT and FQNNGV. V was cut by 3 bases and J by 1 base, with 9 bases left in between.

V and J are TRBV2 and TRBJ2-1, with 12 bases fitting TRBD2. This CDR3 comprises 14 residues. With V trimmed by 5 bases and J by 7 bases, 3 bases remained unmatched. From germline, CDR1 is SNHLY and CDR2 FYNNEI. The CDR3 here is CASSTGTSGNEQFF. CDR3 sequence (DNA): TGTGCCAGCAGTACCGGGACTAGCGGGAATGAGCAGTTCTTC. Using reference TRBV2 and TRBJ2-1 for the parts outside the CDR3, the full variable domain is EPEVTQTPSHQVTQMGQEVILRCVPISNHLYFYWYRQILGQKVEFLVSFYNNEISEKSEIFDDQFSVERPDGSNFTLKIRSTKLEDSAMYFCASSTGTSGNEQFFGPGTRLTVL.

The chain recombines TRBV28 with TRBJ1-1; D is ambiguous. Looked up from germline, CDR1 is MDHEN and CDR2 is SYDVKM. The germline V and J ends were trimmed by 8 bases and 11 bases, with 18 bases remaining between them. This CDR3 comprises 12 residues. The CDR3 loop is CASSPPPPQAFF. The CDR3 coding sequence is TGTGCCAGCTCGCCACCCCCTCCCCAGGCTTTCTTT.

The gene calls are TRBV10-3 and TRBJ1-4, with D possibly matching TRBD1 (6 bases). Germline V gene lookup returns CDR1 ENHRY and CDR2 SYGVKD. The CDR3 loop spans 14 amino acids. V was shortened by 2 bases and J by 4 bases, with 8 bases between the two germline ends. The CDR3 nucleotides read TGTGCCATCAGTGAGGGACAGTATAATGAAAAACTGTTTTTT. Its translation is CAISEGQYNEKLFF.

This chain uses TRBV27 with TRBJ1-5; 7 bases match TRBD1. Losses at the gene ends were 5 bases for V and 0 bases for J; bases not matched to a gene: 7. The germline CDR1 and CDR2 sequences are MNHEY and SMNVEV (reference sequence). The CDR3 contains 16 residues. The CDR3 DNA sequence: TGTGCCAGCAGTCCCCAGGGGGGACATAGCAATCAGCCCCAGCATTTT. It is translated as CASSPQGGHSNQPQHF.

The CDR3 spells CASSRQTVSNTGELFF. CDR3 nucleotides: TGTGCCAGCAGCCGCCAGACAGTTTCGAACACCGGGGAGCTGTTTTTT. This chain uses TRBV4-2 with TRBJ2-2; perhaps TRBD1 as D (5 bases). This CDR3 contains 16 residues. The ends were cut back, 4 bases at V and 0 bases at J, with 12 bases in the middle. From germline, CDR1 is LGHNA and CDR2 YNFKEQ.

V and J are TRBV5-4 and TRBJ1-6; 10 bases are shared with TRBD1. The V segment lost 0 bases and the J segment 11 bases; nucleotides outside the gene matches: 2. CDR3 length equals 14 residues. Looked up from germline, CDR1 is SGHNT and CDR2 is YYREEE (reference sequence). The CDR3: CASSLGQGAAPLHF. In nucleotides, the CDR3 is TGTGCCAGCAGCTTGGGACAGGGGGCGGCACCCCTCCACTTT.

The chain combines TRBV28 with TRBJ1-4, with 8 bases identical to TRBD1. CDR3 length: 15 amino acids. V was pared by 6 bases and J by 0 bases, with 3 bases of the junction left unmatched. CDR1 and CDR2 from the germline V gene are MDHEN and SYDVKM. The CDR3 sequence is CASSLQGATNEKLFF. In nucleotides, the CDR3 is TGTGCCAGCAGCCTACAGGGGGCAACTAATGAAAAACTGTTTTTT.

This sequence joins TRBV3-1 (or the pseudogene TRBV3-2) and TRBJ2-3; 9 positions agree with TRBD1. Trimming at V came to 6 bases and at J to 0 bases, leaving 7 bases not matched to a gene. Germline V CDR1 and CDR2: LGHDT, YNNKEL (reference sequence). This CDR3 spans 16 amino acids. The CDR3 protein is CASSREQGASTDTQYF. For the CDR3, the DNA is TGTGCCAGCAGTCGTGAACAGGGGGCTAGCACAGATACGCAGTATTTT.

This clone was detected only a few times. The chain carries TRBV25-1 and TRBJ1-1; 8 bases map to TRBD1. The CDR3 has 15 residues. V was clipped by 3 bases and J by 6 bases; unmatched bases: 9. Germline values: CDR1 MGHDK, CDR2 SYGVNS. CDR3 DNA: TGTGCCAGCAGTGACACCTCAGGGGGCCTGGCTGAAGCTTTCTTT. This sequence encodes CASSDTSGGLAEAFF.

In this sample, this clone turned up a few times. This chain links TRBV28 with TRBJ1-5; D is possibly TRBD1 (6 bases). CDR1 is MDHEN and CDR2 is SYDVKM in the germline V gene. The CDR3 length is 16 residues. The V and J ends lost 3 bases and 2 bases respectively, with 14 bases between them. The CDR3 spells CASSFVRGVGNQPQHF. The CDR3 DNA reads as TGTGCCAGCAGTTTTGTCAGGGGAGTGGGCAATCAGCCCCAGCATTTT. The entire variable domain, with the rest obtained from reference TRBV28 and TRBJ1-5, is as follows: DVKVTQSSRYLVKRTGEKVFLECVQDMDHENMFWYRQDPGLGLRLIYFSYDVKMKEKGDIPEGYSVSREKKERFSLILESASTNQTSMYLCASSFVRGVGNQPQHFGDGTRLSIL.

The chain couples TRBV6-5 to TRBJ2-7; 8 nucleotides match TRBD2. Germline values: CDR1 MNHEY, CDR2 SVGAGI. After removal of 10 bases from V and 4 bases from J, the junction contained 12 bases not matched to a gene. This CDR3 region has 14 residues. The CDR3 DNA reads as TGTGCCACTCGGGAGGGGGGTATTGTATACGAGCAGTACTTC. Protein: CATREGGIVYEQYF.

The gene calls are TRBV5-1 and TRBJ2-1; no firm D call. Germline lookup yields CDR1 SGHRS and CDR2 YFSETQ. The CDR3 consists of 11 residues. Trimming stripped 0 bases from V and 8 bases from J, with 3 bases between. The CDR3 loop is CASSLVDEQFF. The CDR3 nucleotides are TGCGCCAGCAGCTTGGTAGATGAGCAGTTCTTC.

This rearrangement joins TRBV18 to TRBJ1-6, with TRBD1 as a possible D gene (5 bases). Germline V gene sequence: CDR1 KGHSH, CDR2 LQKENI. V lost 5 bases and J lost 8, with 13 bases in between. The CDR3 loop spans 14 amino acids. This CDR3 is CASSETVRDSPLHF. CDR3 coding DNA: TGTGCCAGCTCAGAGACAGTCCGCGATTCACCCCTCCACTTT.

This chain joins TRBV27 and TRBJ2-7; D is uncertain. The CDR3 consists of 15 residues. Per germline, CDR1 MNHEY and CDR2 SMNVEV (reference sequence). The V and J ends lost 2 bases and 0 bases respectively, with 11 bases between them. The CDR3 protein is CASSLVAESSYEQYF. CDR3 coding DNA: TGTGCCAGCAGTTTAGTTGCCGAGAGCTCCTACGAGCAGTACTTC.